The 15 T cell receptor beta chains in this list originate from one sample, sequenced in a study of glioma-infiltrating T cells after dendritic cell vaccination. Profiled with immunoSEQ multiplex PCR; TCRdb holds only in-frame clones, not every one. The sample records more than 85,000 clones, around 91% being singletons. The time point was: after dendritic cell vaccination, including at tumor progression/relapse. The sample was blood, taken after dendritic cell vaccination. The receptor source for this set is a human donor with glioblastoma.

This chain joins TRBV7-9 and TRBJ2-1; 8 nucleotides agree with TRBD1. There are 15 residues in the CDR3. The germline CDR1 and CDR2 sequences are SEHNR and FQNEAQ (reference sequence). V shed 5 bases and J 7 bases; nucleotides not matched to a gene: 10. CDR3 loop: CASSPRRTGNNEQFF. The DNA of the CDR3 is TGTGCCAGCAGCCCAAGACGGACAGGGAATAATGAGCAGTTCTTC.

The chain joins TRBV19 to TRBJ1-5, with D unclear. The CDR3 covers 15 residues. Per the germline V gene, CDR1 is LNHDA and CDR2 is SQIVND (reference sequence). Trimming shortened V by 6 bases and J by 2 bases, and 14 bases separated the two germline ends. The CDR3, as DNA: TGTGCCAGTAGGAAGGTCTATGGAGGCAATCAGCCCCAGCATTTT. It is translated as CASRKVYGGNQPQHF.

The chain combines TRBV6-1 with TRBJ2-1; unclear D gene. There are 11 residues in the CDR3. V was shortened by 5 bases and J by 4 bases, with 3 bases between the two germline ends. Germline assignment: CDR1 MNHNS and CDR2 SASEGT. DNA of the CDR3: TGTGCCAGCAGTACATACAATGAGCAGTTCTTC. Translation gives CASSTYNEQFF.

Written as DNA, the CDR3 is TGTGCCAGCAGTACCAGACAGTTAGCCCAAGAGACCCAGTACTTC. This encodes CASSTRQLAQETQYF. The V and J genes are TRBV25-1 and TRBJ2-5; possibly TRBD1 for D (5 bases). The V end was cut by 5 bases, the J end by 1 base, with 14 bases between. The V gene's germline CDR1 is MGHDK and CDR2 SYGVNS. CDR3 size: 15 residues.

The chain joins TRBV6-1 to TRBJ1-2, with D uncertain. Germline CDR1 and CDR2: MNHNS and SASEGT. CDR3 size: 14 residues. The germline V and J ends were trimmed by 3 bases and 3 bases, with 11 bases remaining between them. DNA for the CDR3: TGTGCCAGCAGTGAGAGAGAGGATGACTATGGCTACACCTTC. Amino acids: CASSEREDDYGYTF.

This chain connects TRBV29-1 to TRBJ1-2; TRBD1 matches at 8 bases. The V gene end was trimmed by 6 bases and the J gene end by 8 bases; junction bases not matched to a gene: 11. CDR3 length: 13 amino acids. CDR1 and CDR2 from the germline V gene are SQVTM and ANQGSEA. This CDR3 is CSVDGQGSGGYTF. The CDR3, as DNA: TGCAGCGTAGACGGACAGGGAAGTGGCGGCTACACCTTC.

The chain carries TRBV18 and TRBJ1-1; D might be TRBD1 (6 bases). V was shortened by 4 bases and J by 2 bases, with 11 bases between the two germline ends. Germline V lookup: CDR1 KGHSH, CDR2 LQKENI. This CDR3 region has 14 residues. This CDR3 reads CASSLGQSNTEAFF. The CDR3, as DNA: TGTGCCAGCTCACTTGGACAGAGTAACACTGAAGCTTTCTTT.

This clone was seen more than once but under ten times. This rearrangement joins TRBV30 to TRBJ2-3, with 13 bases fitting TRBD2. The CDR3 contains 15 residues. J lost 3 bases, V lost 3 bases, and 3 bases had no gene match. CDR1 is GTSNPN and CDR2 is SVGIG in the germline V gene (reference sequence). CDR3 nucleotides: TGTGCCTGGAGACCGACTAGCGGGAGGACAGATACGCAGTATTTT. Amino acids: CAWRPTSGRTDTQYF.

The chain couples TRBV6-6 to TRBJ2-4; 8 bases align to TRBD1. The CDR3 is made up of 15 amino acids. J gave up 4 bases and V 6 bases, and 8 bases lay outside the gene matches. Germline V gene sequence: CDR1 MNHNY, CDR2 SVGAGI (reference sequence). In DNA form, the CDR3 reads TGTGCCAGCAGCAGTGGACAGGGTGGGAAAAACATTCAGTACTTC. The encoded protein is CASSSGQGGKNIQYF.

Details on this clone: The same CDR3 also results from other DNA sequences found in this sample. The chain recombines TRBV30 with TRBJ1-5, with TRBD1 matching 8 bases. CDR1 is GTSNPN and CDR2 is SVGIG in the germline V gene (reference sequence). The length of the CDR3 is 16 residues. After removal of 3 bases from V and 1 base from J, the junction contained 8 bases not matched to a gene. The CDR3 protein is CAWSRGQGGSNQPQHF. Written as DNA, the CDR3 is TGTGCCTGGAGCCGCGGACAGGGAGGGAGCAATCAGCCCCAGCATTTT.

The CDR3: CASSPGAGVAYEQYF. The CDR3 nucleotides are TGCGCCAGCAGCCCCGGAGCGGGTGTAGCCTACGAGCAGTACTTC. The genes are TRBV5-1 and TRBJ2-7; TRBD2 is a possible D gene (6 bases). CDR1 and CDR2 (germline): SGHRS, YFSETQ. The V end was cut by 4 bases, the J end by 2 bases, with 16 bases between. The CDR3 consists of 15 residues.

The chain combines TRBV19 with TRBJ2-1; 13 bases line up with TRBD2. J gave up 5 bases and V 5 bases, and 6 bases lay outside the gene matches. The CDR3 totals 16 residues. Germline V lookup: CDR1 LNHDA, CDR2 SQIVND (reference sequence). DNA for the CDR3: TGTGCCAGTAGTCCCAAGGGACTAGCGGGACACAATGAGCAGTTCTTC. Residues: CASSPKGLAGHNEQFF.

The gene calls are TRBV10-1 and TRBJ2-7, with D tentatively TRBD1 (6 bases). The CDR3 runs to 14 residues. With 6 bases removed from V and 2 bases from J, the gap between germline ends came to 14 bases. Germline V gives CDR1 WNHNN, CDR2 SYGVQD (reference sequence). The CDR3 spells CASSPDRTPYEQYF. The CDR3 DNA follows: TGCGCCAGCAGCCCTGACAGGACCCCCTACGAGCAGTACTTC.

The chain joins TRBV9 to TRBJ2-3, with 9 bases aligning to TRBD2. Unmatched junction bases numbered 10, after V lost 0 bases and J lost 2 bases. This CDR3 has 18 residues. Per the germline V gene, CDR1 is SGDLS and CDR2 is YYNGEE. The CDR3 is CASSVGLKRGVYTDTQYF. DNA of the CDR3: TGTGCCAGCAGCGTAGGTCTCAAGCGGGGGGTTTACACAGATACGCAGTATTTT.

This clone was counted once. The genes are TRBV4-1 and TRBJ1-1; D remains ambiguous. The length of the CDR3 is 15 residues. The ends were cut back, 4 bases at V and 0 bases at J, with 12 bases in the middle. Germline V lookup: CDR1 MGHRA, CDR2 YSYEKL. As DNA, the CDR3 is TGCGCCAGCAGCCCAGCACAAGCGATGAACACTGAAGCTTTCTTT. The encoded protein is CASSPAQAMNTEAFF.